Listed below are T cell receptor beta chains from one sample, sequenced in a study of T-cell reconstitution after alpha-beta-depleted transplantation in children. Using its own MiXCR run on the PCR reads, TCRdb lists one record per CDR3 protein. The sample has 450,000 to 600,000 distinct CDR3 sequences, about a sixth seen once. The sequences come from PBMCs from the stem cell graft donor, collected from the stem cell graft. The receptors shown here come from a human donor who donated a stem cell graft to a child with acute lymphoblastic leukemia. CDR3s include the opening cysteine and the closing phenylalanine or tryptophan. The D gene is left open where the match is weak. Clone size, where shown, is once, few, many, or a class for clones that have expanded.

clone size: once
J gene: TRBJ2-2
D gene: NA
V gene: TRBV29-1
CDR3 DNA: TGCAGCGCCCCTGGGGGGACCAGCAACACCGGGGAGCTGTTTTTT
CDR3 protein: CSAPGGTSNTGELFF

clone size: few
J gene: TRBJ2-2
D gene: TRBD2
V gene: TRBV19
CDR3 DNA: TGTGCCAGTAGTACGTCGGGACTAGCGGTGAACACCGGGGAGCTGTTTTTT
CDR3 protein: CASSTSGLAVNTGELFF

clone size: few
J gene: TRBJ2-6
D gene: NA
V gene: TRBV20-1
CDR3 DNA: TGCAGTGCTCTCCCCGGGCCCGGGGCCAACGTCCTGACTTTC
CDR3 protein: CSALPGPGANVLTF

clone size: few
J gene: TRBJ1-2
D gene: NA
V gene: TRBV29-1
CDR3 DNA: TGCAGCGTTATACCCACCCATAACTATGGCTACACCTTC
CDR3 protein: CSVIPTHNYGYTF

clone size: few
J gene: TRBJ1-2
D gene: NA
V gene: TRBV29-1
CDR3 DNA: TGCAGCGTTGAAACGAACAGTGGAGGCAGGCGTCCCTATGGCTACACCTTC
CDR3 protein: CSVETNSGGRRPYGYTF

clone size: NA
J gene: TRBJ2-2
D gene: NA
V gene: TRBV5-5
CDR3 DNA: TGTGCCAGCAGCGCCACATCCGACGACAGGACGAACACCGGGGAGCTGTTTTTT
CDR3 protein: CASSATSDDRTNTGELFF

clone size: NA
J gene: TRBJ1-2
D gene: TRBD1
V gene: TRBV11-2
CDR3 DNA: TGTGCCAGCAGTCAGGGAGAGGGGGCGAACTATGGCTACACCTTC
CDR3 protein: CASSQGEGANYGYTF

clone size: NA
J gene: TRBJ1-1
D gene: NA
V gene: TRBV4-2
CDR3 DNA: TGTGCCAGCAGCCATCTAAGGGGGATGAACACTGAAGCTTTCTTT
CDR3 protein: CASSHLRGMNTEAFF

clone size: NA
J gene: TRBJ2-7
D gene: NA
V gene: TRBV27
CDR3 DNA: TGTGCCAGCAGTTTCTCGGGACAAACCTACGAGCAGTACTTC
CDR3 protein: CASSFSGQTYEQYF

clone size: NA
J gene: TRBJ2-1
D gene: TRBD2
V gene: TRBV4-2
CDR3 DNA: TGTGCCAGCACCACTCGGTGGCAGCGAGTGACTAGCGGGAGGGTTGTTTCGGTGAATGAGCAGTTCTTC
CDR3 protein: CASTTRWQRVTSGRVVSVNEQFF

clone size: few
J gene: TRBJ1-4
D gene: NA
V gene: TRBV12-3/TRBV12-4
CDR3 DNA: TGTGCCAGCAGTCCCGGGGCGACTGCCGATGAAAAACTGTTTTTT
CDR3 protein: CASSPGATADEKLFF

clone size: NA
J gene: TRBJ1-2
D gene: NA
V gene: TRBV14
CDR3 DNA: TGTGCCAGCAGCCAAGTCCTCGGAAACTATGGCTACACCTTC
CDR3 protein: CASSQVLGNYGYTF

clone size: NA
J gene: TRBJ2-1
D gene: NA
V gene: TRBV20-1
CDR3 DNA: TGCAGACTTTATAGTGAGTCCTACAATGAGCAGTTCTTC
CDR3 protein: CRLYSESYNEQFF

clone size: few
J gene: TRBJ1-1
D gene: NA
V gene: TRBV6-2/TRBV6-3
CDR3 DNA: TGTGCCAGCAGTTACTCGGGGACCAGACTGAACACTGAAGCTTTCTTT
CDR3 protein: CASSYSGTRLNTEAFF

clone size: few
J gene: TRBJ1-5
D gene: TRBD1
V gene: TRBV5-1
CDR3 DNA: TGCGCCAGCAGTCGGGACAGTTATAGCAATCAGCCCCAGCATTTT
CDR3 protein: CASSRDSYSNQPQHF

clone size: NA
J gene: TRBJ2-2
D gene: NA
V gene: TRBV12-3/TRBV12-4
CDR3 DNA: TGTGCCAGCACCAGGGTGGCAGGGGGACTCGGGGAGCTGTTTTTT
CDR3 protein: CASTRVAGGLGELFF

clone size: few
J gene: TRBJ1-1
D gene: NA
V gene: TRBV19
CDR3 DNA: TGTGCCAGTAGGCTACTAGGGACAGAAGCTTTCTTT
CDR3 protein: CASRLLGTEAFF

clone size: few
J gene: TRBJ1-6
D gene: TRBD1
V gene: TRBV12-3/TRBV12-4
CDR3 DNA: TGTGCCAGCAGCCCTAGGACAGGAGGAAGTCATTCACCCCTCCACTTT
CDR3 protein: CASSPRTGGSHSPLHF

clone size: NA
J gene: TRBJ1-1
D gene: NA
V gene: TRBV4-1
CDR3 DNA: TGCGCCAGCAGCCAAGCGGGACTGAGTGAAGCTTTCTTT
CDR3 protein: CASSQAGLSEAFF

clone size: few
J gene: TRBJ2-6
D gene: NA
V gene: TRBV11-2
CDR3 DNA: TGTGCCAGCAGCTTAGTGAGGGCTGGGGCCAACGTCCTGACTTTC
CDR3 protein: CASSLVRAGANVLTF

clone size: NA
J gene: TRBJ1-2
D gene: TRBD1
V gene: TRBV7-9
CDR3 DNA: TGTGCCAGCAGCTCAAAGGGACAGCTCTATGGCTACACCTTC
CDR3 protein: CASSSKGQLYGYTF

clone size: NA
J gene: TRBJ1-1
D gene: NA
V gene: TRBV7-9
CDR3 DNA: TGTGCCAGCAGGGGAGGTCAGGACACTGAAGCTTTCTTT
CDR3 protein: CASRGGQDTEAFF

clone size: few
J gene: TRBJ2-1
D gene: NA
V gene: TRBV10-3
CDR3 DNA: TGTGCCATCAGTGACCCCAGGTCCTACAATGAGCAGTTCTTC
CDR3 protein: CAISDPRSYNEQFF

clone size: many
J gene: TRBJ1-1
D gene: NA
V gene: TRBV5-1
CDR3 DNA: TGTGCCAGCAGCTTAGGGCCGAACACTGAAGCTTTCTTT
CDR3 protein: CASSLGPNTEAFF

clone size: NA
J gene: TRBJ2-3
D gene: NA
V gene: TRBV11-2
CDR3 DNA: TGTGCCAGCAGCTCCGGGCCAGGGATCACAGATACGCAGTATTTT
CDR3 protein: CASSSGPGITDTQYF

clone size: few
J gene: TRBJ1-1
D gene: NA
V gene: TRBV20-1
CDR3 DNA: TGCAGTGCTAGAAGAGGGGGGGAGACTGAAGCTTTCTTT
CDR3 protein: CSARRGGETEAFF

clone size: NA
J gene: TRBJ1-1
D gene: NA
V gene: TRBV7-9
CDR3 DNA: TGTGCCAGCAGCCCGCGGAGTAGCCCTGAAGCTTTCTTT
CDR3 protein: CASSPRSSPEAFF

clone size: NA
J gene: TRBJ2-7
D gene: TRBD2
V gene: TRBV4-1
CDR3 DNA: TGCGCCAGCAGCCAAGGGGGCGCGGGAGGGGAAACCTACGAGCAGTACTTC
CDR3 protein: CASSQGGAGGETYEQYF

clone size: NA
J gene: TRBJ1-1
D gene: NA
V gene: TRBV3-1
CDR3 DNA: TGTGCCAGCAGCCGTCGACAGATTACTACTGAAGCTTTCTTT
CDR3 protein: CASSRRQITTEAFF

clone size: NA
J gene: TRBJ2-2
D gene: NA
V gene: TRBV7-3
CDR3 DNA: TGTGCCAGCAGCTTAACCGGCGGGGTGAACACCGGGGAGCTGTTTTTT
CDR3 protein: CASSLTGGVNTGELFF

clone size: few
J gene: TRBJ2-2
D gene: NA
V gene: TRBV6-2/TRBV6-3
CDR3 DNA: TGTGCCAGCAGTACTAGGTCGAACACCGGGGAGCTGTTTTTT
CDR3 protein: CASSTRSNTGELFF

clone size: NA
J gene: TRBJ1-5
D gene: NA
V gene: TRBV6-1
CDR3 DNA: TGTGCCAGCAGTGAAGCGTGGGGTGTCGGTCAGCCCCAGCATTTT
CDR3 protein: CASSEAWGVGQPQHF

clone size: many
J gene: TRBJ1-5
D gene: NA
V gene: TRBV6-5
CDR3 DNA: TGTGCCAGCAGTTACGTATGGGGTCAGCCCCAGCATTTT
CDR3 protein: CASSYVWGQPQHF

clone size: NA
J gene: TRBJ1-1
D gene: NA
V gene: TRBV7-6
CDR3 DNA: TGTGCCAGCAGCTTAGCTGGACAGCTCATGAACACTGAAGCTTTCTTT
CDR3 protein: CASSLAGQLMNTEAFF

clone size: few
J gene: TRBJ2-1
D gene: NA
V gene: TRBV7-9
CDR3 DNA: TGTGCCAGCGGGTCCCATACCGTATACAATGAGCAGTTCTTC
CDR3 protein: CASGSHTVYNEQFF

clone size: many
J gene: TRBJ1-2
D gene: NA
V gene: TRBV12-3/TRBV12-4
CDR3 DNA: TGTGCCAGCAGTTCCGGGACGGCCTTCTATGGCTACACCTTC
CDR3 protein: CASSSGTAFYGYTF

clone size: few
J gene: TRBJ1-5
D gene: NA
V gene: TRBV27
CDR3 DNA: TGTGCCAGCAGTTTTCAGGGGTCCTCGAATCAGCCCCAGCATTTT
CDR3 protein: CASSFQGSSNQPQHF

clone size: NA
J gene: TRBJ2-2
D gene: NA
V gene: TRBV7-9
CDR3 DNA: TGTGCCAGCAGTGGGGGCGAAGACACCGGGGAGCTGTTTTTT
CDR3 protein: CASSGGEDTGELFF

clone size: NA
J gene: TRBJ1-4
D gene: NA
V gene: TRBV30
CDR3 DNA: TGTGCCTGGAGTGGACTGGGTCCGATGGAAAAACTGTTTTTT
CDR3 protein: CAWSGLGPMEKLFF

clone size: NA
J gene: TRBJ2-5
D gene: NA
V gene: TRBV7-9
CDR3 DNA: TGTGCCAGCAGACGGAGGCAAGAGACCCAGTACTTC
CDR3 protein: CASRRRQETQYF

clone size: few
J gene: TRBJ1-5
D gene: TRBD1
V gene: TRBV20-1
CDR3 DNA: TGCAGTGCTAGCAGACAGGGAGTTAGCAATCAGCCCCAGCATTTT
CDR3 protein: CSASRQGVSNQPQHF

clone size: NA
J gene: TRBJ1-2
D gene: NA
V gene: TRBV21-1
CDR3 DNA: TGTGCCAGCAGCAAAGACATCCAGGACCGGGGGGCCTATGGCTACACCTTC
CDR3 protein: CASSKDIQDRGAYGYTF

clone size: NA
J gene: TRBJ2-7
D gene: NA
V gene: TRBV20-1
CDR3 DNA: TGCAGTGCTAGAGTATGGACACTTAGCTCCTACGAGCAGTACTTC
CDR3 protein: CSARVWTLSSYEQYF

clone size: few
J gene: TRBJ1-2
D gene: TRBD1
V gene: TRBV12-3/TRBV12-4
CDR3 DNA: TGTGCCAGCAGCCTCCACGGAGGACGGGACAGGGTCTTC
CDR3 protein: CASSLHGGRDRVF

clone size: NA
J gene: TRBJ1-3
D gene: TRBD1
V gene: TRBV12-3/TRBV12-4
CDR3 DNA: TGTGCCAGCAGCCACCAACCGGGACAGGGAGGAAACACCATATATTTT
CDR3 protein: CASSHQPGQGGNTIYF

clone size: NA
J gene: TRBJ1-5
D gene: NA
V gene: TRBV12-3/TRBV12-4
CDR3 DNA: TGTGCCAGCAGTTTCAGGGGTATAGGATATAGCAATCAGCCCCAGCATTTT
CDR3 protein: CASSFRGIGYSNQPQHF

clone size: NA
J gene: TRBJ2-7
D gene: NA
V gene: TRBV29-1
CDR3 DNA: TGCAGCGTTGAAGAGGGGTCGGGAAAAGGCGCCTACGAGCAGTACTTC
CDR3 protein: CSVEEGSGKGAYEQYF

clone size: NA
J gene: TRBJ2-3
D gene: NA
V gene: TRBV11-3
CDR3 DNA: TGTGCCAGCAGCTTAAGAGGGGGAGGGCCTGAAGATACGCAGTATTTT
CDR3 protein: CASSLRGGGPEDTQYF

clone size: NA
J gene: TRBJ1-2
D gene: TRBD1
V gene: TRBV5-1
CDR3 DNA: TGCGCCAGCCGCAGGGGGCTGGTCTATGGCTACACCTTC
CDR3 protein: CASRRGLVYGYTF

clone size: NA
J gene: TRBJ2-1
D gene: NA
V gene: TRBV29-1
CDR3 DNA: TGCAGCGTCGCGCCTCTGGATGAGCAGTTCTTC
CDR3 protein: CSVAPLDEQFF

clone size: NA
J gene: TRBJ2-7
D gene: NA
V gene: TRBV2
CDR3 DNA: TGTGCCAGCAGGGAGGCGGGCAGTCGGGACGAGCAGTACTTC
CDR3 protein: CASREAGSRDEQYF

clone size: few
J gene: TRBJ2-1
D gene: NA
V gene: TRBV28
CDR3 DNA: TGTGCCAGCAGCTTACAGTGGGTGCAGTTCTTC
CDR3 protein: CASSLQWVQFF

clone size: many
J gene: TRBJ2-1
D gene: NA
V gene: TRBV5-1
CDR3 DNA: TGCGCCAGCACCCAGGGGCAGCGGGAATCCTACAATGAGCAGTTCTTC
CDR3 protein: CASTQGQRESYNEQFF

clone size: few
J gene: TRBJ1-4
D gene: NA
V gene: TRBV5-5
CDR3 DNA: TGTGCCAGCAGCTTGGGCTTGAGGGGCCAGACTGAAAAACTGTTTTTT
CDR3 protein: CASSLGLRGQTEKLFF